The sequence of this T cell receptor beta chain was determined in a study of control samples from healthy donors and cancer patients. Using immunoSEQ multiplex PCR, the repertoire was profiled, and TCRdb retains in-frame clones only, with some absent. The profile shows some 120,000 clones, over 75% of them singletons. Between the trimmed V and J ends, which lost 0 bases and 2 bases, there was a span of 6 bases. This CDR3 region has 14 residues. Germline lookup yields CDR1 WNHNN and CDR2 SYGVQD (reference sequence). The sample taken for sequencing was blood. The chain links TRBV10-1 to TRBJ2-3; D unresolved. The TCR comes from a man in his forties or fifties in good health. The CDR3 nucleotides are TGCGCCAGCAGTGAGTCAAGATTCACAGATACGCAGTATTTT. It specifies CASSESRFTDTQYF.